This T cell receptor beta chain stems from a study of response to subunit inactivated influenza vaccine. General observations from the study: The authors suggested that every seasonal influenza vaccination recruits few new T cells.

This CDR3 contains 15 residues. Germline-derived CDR1 and CDR2 are SNHLY and FYNNEI. V gave up 6 bases and J gave up 4 bases; unmatched junction bases: 4. The table lists this clonotype with a few counts. Its matching antigen is unknown. TCRdb itself ran the RT-PCR reads through MiXCR, one entry per CDR3 protein. Altogether hundreds of thousands of distinct CDR3 sequences are present, about 8% being singletons, with the ten largest covering 10% to 15%. The source is a man aged 45 to 75 who received an inactivated influenza vaccine. Material: PBMCs from blood, obtained 23 months after vaccination. The V gene is TRBV2, the J gene TRBJ2-1, with 12 bases matching TRBD2. Written as DNA, the CDR3 is TGTGCCAGCAGACGGACTAGCGGGGAGTACAATGAGCAGTTCTTC. This gives the protein CASRRTSGEYNEQFF.